This record covers a single T cell receptor (beta chain). Its target is not known. The time point here: after neoadjuvant nivolumab, at surgical resection. The CDR3 covers 17 residues. Germline V gives CDR1 MNHEY, CDR2 SMNVEV (reference sequence). Deletions cut 0 bases from V and 0 bases from J, with 14 bases between. Most PBMC samples had approximately 470 ng input DNA in six replicates. Clones were read by immunoSEQ multiplex PCR, and TCRdb kept only the in-frame ones, dropping some. The data contain 73,000 or so clones, 80% to 90% of them singletons. This sample was included in a study of neoadjuvant anti-PD-1 for oral cavity cancer. On the study more broadly: Before surgery, most patients got three to four biweekly 3 mg/kg nivolumab doses.

Study results and limitations: After neoadjuvant nivolumab, PBMC T cell clonality was significantly higher in non-responders than responders. TCR analyses covered only a few patients per response group.

The TCR originated in a person aged 40 to 85 with oral cavity squamous cell carcinoma. The J gene is TRBJ1-1, the V gene TRBV27, with D uncertain. Source: PBMCs, taken after nivolumab (anti-PD-1) treatment. The CDR3 DNA is TGTGCCAGCAGTTTATCGGCCAGCTATACTATGAACACTGAAGCTTTCTTT. Amino acids: CASSLSASYTMNTEAFF.